This is a list of T cell receptor beta chains from one sample in a study of beta chain features in type 1 diabetes. Assay: immunoSEQ multiplex PCR; the TCRdb copy retains only in-frame clones and omits some. There are about 270,000 clones in the sample; 11% to 15% occur only once, and around 0.025% lies in the top ten. Sequencing was done on a sample of naive CD4+ T cells from blood. These receptors originate from a woman in her thirties or forties in good health. The CDR3 runs from the conserved cysteine through the conserved F or W. The D gene is left open where the match is weak. Expanded clones get a size class; other rows say once, few or many, or leave the size out.

>TRBJ1-1|TRBV11-2|-|once
TGTGCCAGCAGCTCCCAGGGGAGTCGCACTGAAGCTTTCTTT
CASSSQGSRTEAFF
>TRBJ2-1|TRBV1|-|-
TGCACCAGAGGGGTAGGGACTAGCGGGCCCTCGGGTAATGAGCAGTTCTTC
CTRGVGTSGPSGNEQFF
>TRBJ2-7|TRBV12-5|TRBD2|-
TGTGCTAGTGGTCCCAGACTAGCGGGGGCCTACGAGCAGTACTTC
CASGPRLAGAYEQYF
>TRBJ1-1|TRBV11-2|TRBD1|few
TGTGCCAGCAGCTTAGATCGACAGGGTGAAGCTTTCTTT
CASSLDRQGEAFF
>TRBJ1-1|TRBV6-6|TRBD1|few
TGTGCCAGCAGCTGGACAGGCCTTGGAGCTTTCTTT
CASSWTGLGAFF
>TRBJ2-2|TRBV6-6|-|few
TGTGCCATACGCCAGTTGGCAAAGAACACCGGGGAGCTGTTTTTT
CAIRQLAKNTGELFF
>TRBJ2-7|TRBV5-1|TRBD1|-
TGCGCCAGCAGCTTGGCCTCGGACAGGGGGAACGAGCAGTACTTC
CASSLASDRGNEQYF
>TRBJ1-3|TRBV9|TRBD1|-
TGTGCCAGCAGCGCTACAGGGGGCAATCGAAACACCATATATTTT
CASSATGGNRNTIYF
>TRBJ2-1|TRBV2|TRBD1|few
TGTGCCAGCAGTCGAGGACAGGGTAACAATGAGCAGTTCTTC
CASSRGQGNNEQFF
>TRBJ1-5|TRBV7-8|-|few
TGTGCCAGCAGAACGGGGCAGGGGATTAATCAGCCCCAGCATTTT
CASRTGQGINQPQHF
>TRBJ2-1|TRBV19|TRBD2|-
TGTGCCAGTAGTGGGGAAAGGATAGCGGGGTCGGGCAATGAGCAGTTCTTC
CASSGERIAGSGNEQFF
>TRBJ1-1|TRBV7-9|-|few
TGTGCCAGCAGCTCCCAGGGCACTGAAGCTTTCTTT
CASSSQGTEAFF
>TRBJ2-2|TRBV14|-|-
TGTGCCAGCAGCCAAGATCTTGGGCGAACCGGGGAGCTGTTTTTT
CASSQDLGRTGELFF
>TRBJ2-3|TRBV2|-|few
TGTGCCAGCTCTGTTCAGGGGACGTTCACAGATACGCAGTATTTT
CASSVQGTFTDTQYF
>TRBJ2-3|TRBV10-3|-|-
TGTGCCATCACCTCAACCGGGATAGGGACAGATACGCAGTATTTT
CAITSTGIGTDTQYF
>TRBJ2-5|TRBV29-1|-|many
TGCAGCGTTGGAGGTGGGCAAGAGACCCAGTACTTC
CSVGGGQETQYF
>TRBJ1-2|TRBV4-3|-|-
TGCGCCAGCAGCCAAGATTCACCGACAGGTGTTGGCTACACCTTC
CASSQDSPTGVGYTF
>TRBJ2-3|TRBV5-1|-|-
TGCGCCAGCGCCCCTGGGGGCACCGGTGGCACAGATACGCAGTATTTT
CASAPGGTGGTDTQYF
>TRBJ2-1|TRBV5-1|TRBD2|few
TGCGCCAGCAGCTTTGGGCAGCTAGCGGGGGGCCTCCCAGATGAGCAGTTCTTC
CASSFGQLAGGLPDEQFF
>TRBJ2-2|TRBV9|-|few
TGTGCCAGCAGCGTTGGGCTGGCGAACACCGGGGAGCTGTTTTTT
CASSVGLANTGELFF
>TRBJ2-5|TRBV5-1|-|-
TGCGCCAGCAGCTTGGTCGCGGGGCGCGGGGAGACCCAGTACTTC
CASSLVAGRGETQYF
>TRBJ2-1|TRBV9|TRBD2|few
TGTGCCAGCAGTCCATTAGCGGGGTACAATGAGCAGTTCTTC
CASSPLAGYNEQFF
>TRBJ2-5|TRBV10-3|TRBD1|few
TGTGCCATCAGTGAGCCACAGGGGGCAGAGGAGACCCAGTACTTC
CAISEPQGAEETQYF
>TRBJ1-2|TRBV19|-|few
TGTGCCAGTAGCTCCGGACAGACAGGCTATGGCTACACCTTC
CASSSGQTGYGYTF
>TRBJ2-7|TRBV29-1|TRBD1|few
TGCAGCGTTGAATGGGACAGAGACTACGAGCAGTACTTC
CSVEWDRDYEQYF
>TRBJ1-1|TRBV27|-|-
TGTGCCAGCAGCTCCTGGCAGGGGAATGAAGCTTTCTTT
CASSSWQGNEAFF
>TRBJ2-7|TRBV2|-|-
TGTGCCAGCAGCCGGGACAACTACGAGCAGTACTTC
CASSRDNYEQYF